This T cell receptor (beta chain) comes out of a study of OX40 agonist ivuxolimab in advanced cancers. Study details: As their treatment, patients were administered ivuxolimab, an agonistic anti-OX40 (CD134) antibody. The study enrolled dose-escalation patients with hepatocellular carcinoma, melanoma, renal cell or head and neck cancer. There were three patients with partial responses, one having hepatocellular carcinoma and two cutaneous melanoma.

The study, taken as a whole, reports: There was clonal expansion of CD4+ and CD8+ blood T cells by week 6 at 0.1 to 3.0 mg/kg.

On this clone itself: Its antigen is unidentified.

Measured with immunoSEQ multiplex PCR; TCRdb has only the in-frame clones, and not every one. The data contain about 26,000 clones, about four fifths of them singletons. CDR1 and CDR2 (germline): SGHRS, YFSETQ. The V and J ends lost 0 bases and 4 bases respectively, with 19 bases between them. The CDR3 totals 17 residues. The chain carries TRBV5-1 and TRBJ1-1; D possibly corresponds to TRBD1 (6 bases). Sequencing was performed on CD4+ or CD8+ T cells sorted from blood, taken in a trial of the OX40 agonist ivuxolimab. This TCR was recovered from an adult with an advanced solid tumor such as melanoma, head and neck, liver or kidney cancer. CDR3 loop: CASSLDHRTAISTEAFF. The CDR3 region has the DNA TGCGCCAGCAGCTTGGACCATAGGACAGCAATCAGCACTGAAGCTTTCTTT.